This T cell receptor (beta chain) derives from a study of CD8+ T cells in alopecia areata (dated by TCRdb to between 2017 and 2018). With respect to the entire study: Treated patients were enrolled in an open-label pilot trial of oral tofacitinib at 5 to 10 mg twice daily for moderate-to-severe alopecia areata. High-throughput TCRbeta sequencing was used to examine T cell clonal expansion in alopecia areata in both the C3H/HeJ mouse model and human patients. Tofacitinib was administered for 6 to 18 months, and 6 months of follow-up off drug were then conducted to assess delayed response and recurrence. Human TCRbeta sequencing covered scalp tissue and sorted CD4+ and CD8+ peripheral blood T cells from patchy and totalis/universalis alopecia areata patients and healthy controls. In treated patients, disease severity was measured using the SALT score, which gives the percentage of scalp surface area affected. Tofacitinib-treated patients had biopsies at baseline and at 4 and 24 weeks of treatment, with a later scalp biopsy in several patients. Scalp clonality was compared across normal scalp (n=4), patchy alopecia areata scalp (n=8), and alopecia totalis/universalis scalp (n=8). RNA was extracted with the PAXgene miRNA kit for fixed scalp, the miRNeasy kit for PBMCs, and the RNeasy kit for mouse skin. Amplification of TCRbeta CDR3 regions was done by immunoSEQ multiplex PCR using 35 Vbeta forward primers and 13 Jbeta reverse primers.

Of note for this clone: Its antigen has not been determined. Base qualities are not provided; no much larger clone lies one nucleotide away.

Receptors were amplified or captured by the immunoSEQ multiplex PCR assay. RNA was extracted from all samples and reverse transcribed into cDNA as template for TCR sequencing. SuperScript III was used to make first-strand cDNA, primed with a 2:1 mix of oligo-dT and random hexamers. A synthetic immune receptor repertoire was used to measure amplification bias, and any remaining bias was corrected computationally. For the original study's pipeline: Raw reads were preprocessed for error removal, and CDR3 was defined according to IMGT conventions as running from the conserved cysteine to phenylalanine. To get clonality, Shannon entropy was normalized by log2 of the number of productive unique TCRs and the result was subtracted from 1. Scalp TCRbeta sequences were cross-referenced with sorted blood CD4 and CD8 repertoires so that the CD4 or CD8 identity of scalp clones could be inferred. TCRdb retrieved this table from immuneACCESS and kept in-frame rearrangements only. Not all clones are present; in checked studies, unresolved V genes account for under half, and no reason is known for the remainder. V, J and clone size reflect that table, while D and trimming were determined from the DNA. This sample is represented by roughly 120,000 clones; less than 75% of them were singletons. The leading ten clones occupy approximately 12% of the sample.

The sample's time point label, decoded: about 25 weeks on oral tofacitinib. This specimen's treatment or condition label, per the study, means: oral pan-JAK inhibitor, 5-10 mg twice daily. Lesional scalp punch biopsies and peripheral blood were obtained from alopecia areata patients. PBMCs were isolated by density centrifugation and stained for CD3, CD4 and CD8, and CD4+ and CD8+ T cells were sorted on a FACSAria. Beyond this particular receptor, the publication reports: Because the treated cohort was small and had just a single nonresponder, larger studies are needed to establish links between baseline CD8+ expansion and response. Scalp TCR repertoire analysis is complicated because resident alphabeta T cells in normal human skin are also sequenced, whereas mouse skin is dominated by gammadelta T cells. Lesional scalp, especially in alopecia totalis/universalis, showed higher clonality and more expanded CD8+ clones than normal scalp, suggesting antigenic drive. Tofacitinib significantly decreased scalp clonality and the number of expanded CD8+ clones among the top 100 scalp clones. Many expanded lesional clones were found to persist in scalp and blood during tofacitinib treatment, and relapse after treatment cessation may be partly explained by this persistence. Shared TCR sequences between patients were less evident than in mice, which may be partly attributable to HLA diversity in the patient population.

The sample was CD8+ T cells sorted from blood, taken at week 24, from a patient treated with tofacitinib. The sequence was obtained from a human donor with alopecia areata.

The CDR3 reads as follows: CASRADSSYEQYF. The nucleotides read TGTGCCAGCAGAGCTGACTCCTCCTACGAGCAGTACTTC. The chain employs TRBV27 and TRBJ2-7, with the D gene too uncertain to name. At the junction V is shortened by 6 bases and J by 0 bases, with 9 bases in between. CDR1 and CDR2, per the germline V gene (reference sequence), are MNHEY and SMNVEV. There are 13 amino acids in the CDR3, from cysteine to phenylalanine inclusive. Just the 39-base CDR3 DNA is kept, in frame starting at base 1.